These T cell receptor beta chains were read from a single sample in a study of blood T cell repertoires in COVID-19. Produced via immunoSEQ multiplex PCR; TCRdb's table is partial and in-frame only. This table holds hundreds of thousands of clones, roughly 86% found once. The sample consisted of peripheral blood. The receptors were gathered from a woman between 55 and 75 years old who had recovered from COVID-19. Both conserved end residues are part of each CDR3. D genes are given only for firm matches. Not every row has a clone size; where given, it reads once, few, many or a size class.

DNA: TGTGCCAGCTCACTGTCGACAGGGCAAGAGACCCAGTACTTC
CDR3: CASSLSTGQETQYF
V: TRBV18
size: -
D: TRBD1
J: TRBJ2-5
length: 14

DNA: TGTGCCAGCTCACCCGCGAATGAAAAACTGTTTTTT
CDR3: CASSPANEKLFF
V: TRBV18
size: -
D: -
J: TRBJ1-4
length: 12

DNA: TGCAGCGTTGAATACGACAGGGGAGCTTTCTTT
CDR3: CSVEYDRGAFF
V: TRBV29-1
size: -
D: TRBD1
J: TRBJ1-1
length: 11

DNA: TGCGCCAGCAGCTTGGGACAGGGGGCGTCCCCTAATGAAAAACTGTTTTTT
CDR3: CASSLGQGASPNEKLFF
V: TRBV5-1
size: -
D: TRBD1
J: TRBJ1-4
length: 17

DNA: TGCGCCAGCACCCGTGGAGGGGCCGAGCAGTACTTC
CDR3: CASTRGGAEQYF
V: TRBV5-1
size: -
D: -
J: TRBJ2-7
length: 12

DNA: TGTGCCAGCAGCTTGGCAGGGGTGGCTGAAGCTTTCTTT
CDR3: CASSLAGVAEAFF
V: TRBV5-4
size: -
D: -
J: TRBJ1-1
length: 13

DNA: TGTGCCAGTAGTCCACACGATTACAGGGTATCCTCTGGAAACACCATATATTTT
CDR3: CASSPHDYRVSSGNTIYF
V: TRBV19
size: -
D: -
J: TRBJ1-3
length: 18

DNA: TGTGCCAGCAGGAAACAGGGGGAGTTTACTGAAGCTTTCTTT
CDR3: CASRKQGEFTEAFF
V: TRBV6-5
size: few
D: TRBD1
J: TRBJ1-1
length: 14

DNA: TGTGCCAGCAGCCAAGCAGGGCTTGGACAGCCCCAGCATTTT
CDR3: CASSQAGLGQPQHF
V: TRBV3-1/TRBV3-2
size: -
D: -
J: TRBJ1-5
length: 14

DNA: TGTGCCAGCAGCCAAAAAGTCGCCCTAGAAGCCGGGGGAATAAAGACCCAGTACTTC
CDR3: CASSQKVALEAGGIKTQYF
V: TRBV4-2
size: -
D: -
J: TRBJ2-5
length: 19

DNA: TGTGCCAGCAGCAACGGGGGTCGGACTAACTATGGCTACACCTTC
CDR3: CASSNGGRTNYGYTF
V: TRBV21-1
size: once
D: -
J: TRBJ1-2
length: 15

DNA: TGTGCCAGCAGCTCGTCGACTAGCGGGGGGGAGACCCAGTACTTC
CDR3: CASSSSTSGGETQYF
V: TRBV7-6
size: -
D: TRBD2
J: TRBJ2-5
length: 15

DNA: TGTGCCAGCAGCCAAGACTGGGGAGAATCACCCCTCCACTTT
CDR3: CASSQDWGESPLHF
V: TRBV3-1/TRBV3-2
size: -
D: -
J: TRBJ1-6
length: 14

DNA: TGTGCCAGCAGCCCACGGACAGGGGGCCGAACTGAAGCTTTCTTT
CDR3: CASSPRTGGRTEAFF
V: TRBV7-8
size: -
D: TRBD1
J: TRBJ1-1
length: 15

DNA: TGTGCCAGCAGTTTCGCCTCAGGGGGGCCCCAGCATTTT
CDR3: CASSFASGGPQHF
V: TRBV6-5
size: -
D: TRBD1
J: TRBJ1-5
length: 13